This T cell receptor (beta chain) was identified during a study of graft-versus-host responses after intestinal transplantation. The method was immunoSEQ multiplex PCR; TCRdb's version includes in-frame clones alone and lacks a portion of them. The sample records some 40,000 clones, approximately 95% being singletons. A few counts support this clone. This CDR3 has 14 amino acids. With 5 bases removed from V and 0 bases from J, the gap between germline ends came to 10 bases. Germline CDR1 is KGHSH and CDR2 is LQKENI. This specimen consisted of PBMCs, obtained 700 to 850 days after intestinal transplantation. The sequence was obtained from a human patient who received an intestinal transplant, so some T cells may come from the graft donor. The rearrangement joins TRBV18 to TRBJ1-1, with D possibly matching TRBD1 (5 bases). CDR3 DNA sequence: TGTGCCAGCTCAAGACAGACAATGAACACTGAAGCTTTCTTT. Translated, it gives CASSRQTMNTEAFF. Filled out from reference TRBV18 and TRBJ1-1, the complete variable domain reads NAGVMQNPRHLVRRRGQEARLRCSPMKGHSHVYWYRQLPEEGLKFMVYLQKENIIDESGMPKERFSAEFPKEGPSILRIQQVVRGDSAAYFCASSRQTMNTEAFFGQGTRLTVV.